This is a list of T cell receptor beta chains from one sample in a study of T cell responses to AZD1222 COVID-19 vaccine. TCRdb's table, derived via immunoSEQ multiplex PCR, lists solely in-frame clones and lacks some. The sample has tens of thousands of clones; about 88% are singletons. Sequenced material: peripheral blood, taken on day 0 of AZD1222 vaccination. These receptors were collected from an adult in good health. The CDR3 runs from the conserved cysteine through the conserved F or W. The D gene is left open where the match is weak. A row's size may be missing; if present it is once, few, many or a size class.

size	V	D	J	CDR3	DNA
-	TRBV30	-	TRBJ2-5	CAWTTGLQETQYF	TGTGCCTGGACTACGGGACTCCAAGAGACCCAGTACTTC
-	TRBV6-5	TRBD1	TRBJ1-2	CASSYSDRGLYGYTF	TGTGCCAGCAGTTACTCGGACAGGGGGCTCTATGGCTACACCTTC
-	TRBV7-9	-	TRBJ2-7	CASSSERGYEQYF	TGTGCCAGCAGCTCCGAGAGGGGCTACGAGCAGTACTTC
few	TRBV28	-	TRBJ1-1	CASSRRTSKGTEAFF	TGTGCCAGCAGTCGAAGGACTTCTAAGGGCACTGAAGCTTTCTTT
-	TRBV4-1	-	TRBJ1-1	CASSQVYTEAFF	TGCGCCAGCAGCCAAGTGTACACTGAAGCTTTCTTT
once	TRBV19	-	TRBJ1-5	CASSKPGGQLNSNQPQHF	TGTGCCAGTAGTAAACCCGGCGGACAGTTGAATAGCAATCAGCCCCAGCATTTT
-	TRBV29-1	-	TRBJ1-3	CSVSRASGNTIYF	TGCAGCGTCTCCAGGGCCTCTGGAAACACCATATATTTT
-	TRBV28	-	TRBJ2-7	CASRTGGYEQYF	TGTGCCAGCAGGACCGGGGGATACGAGCAGTACTTC
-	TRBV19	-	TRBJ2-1	CASSISLYNEQFF	TGTGCCAGTAGTATTTCCTTGTACAATGAGCAGTTCTTC
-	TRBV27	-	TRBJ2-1	CASSEDSYNEQFF	TGTGCCAGCAGTGAAGACAGTTACAATGAGCAGTTCTTC
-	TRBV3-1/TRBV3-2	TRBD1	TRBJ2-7	CASSQTLGQIYEQYF	TGTGCCAGCAGCCAAACATTGGGACAGATCTACGAGCAGTACTTC
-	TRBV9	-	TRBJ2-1	CASSVGGGSSYNEQFF	TGTGCCAGCAGCGTAGGAGGGGGGAGCTCCTACAATGAGCAGTTCTTC
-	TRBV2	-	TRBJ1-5	CASSINSNSNQPQHF	TGTGCCAGCAGCATAAACTCCAATAGCAATCAGCCCCAGCATTTT
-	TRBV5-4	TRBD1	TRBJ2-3	CASSSPGQILDTQYF	TGTGCCAGCAGCTCTCCGGGACAGATTTTGGATACGCAGTATTTT
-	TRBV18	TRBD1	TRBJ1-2	CASSTNLAGGAGYTF	TGTGCCAGCTCAACGAATCTTGCAGGGGGGGCTGGCTACACCTTC
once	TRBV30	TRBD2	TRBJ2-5	CAWSSGRGQETQYF	TGTGCCTGGAGTAGCGGGAGGGGGCAAGAGACCCAGTACTTC
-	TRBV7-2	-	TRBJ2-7	CASSFRGGDYEQYF	TGTGCCAGCAGCTTTCGGGGCGGGGATTACGAGCAGTACTTC
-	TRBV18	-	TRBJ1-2	CASSPASRNYGYTF	TGTGCCAGCTCACCCGCGTCTCGAAACTATGGCTACACCTTC
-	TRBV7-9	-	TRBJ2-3	CASGFDTDTQYF	TGTGCCAGCGGGTTCGACACAGATACGCAGTATTTT
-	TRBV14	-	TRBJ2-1	CASSPKTDYSEQFF	TGTGCCAGCAGCCCAAAGACAGACTACAGTGAGCAGTTCTTC
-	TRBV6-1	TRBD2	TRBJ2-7	CASSERPSGSYEQYF	TGTGCCAGCAGTGAAAGGCCTAGCGGGAGTTACGAGCAGTACTTC
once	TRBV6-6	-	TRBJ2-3	CASSYLVRTDTQYF	TGTGCCAGCAGTTACCTAGTGCGCACAGATACGCAGTATTTT
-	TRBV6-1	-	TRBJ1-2	CASSENRATPANYGYTF	TGTGCCAGCAGTGAAAACCGGGCGACGCCAGCTAACTATGGCTACACCTTC
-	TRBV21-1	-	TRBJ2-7	CASSKTGTGDYEQYF	TGTGCCAGCAGCAAAACCGGGACAGGGGATTACGAGCAGTACTTC
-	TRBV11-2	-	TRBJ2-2	CASSLGPRVGTGELFF	TGTGCCAGCAGCTTAGGCCCGAGGGTGGGCACCGGGGAGCTGTTTTTT
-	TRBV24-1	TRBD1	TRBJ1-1	CATATGGTEAFF	TGTGCCACGGCGACAGGGGGCACTGAAGCTTTCTTT
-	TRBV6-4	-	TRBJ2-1	CASSDSGLAHEQFF	TGTGCCAGCAGTGACTCAGGGCTAGCCCATGAGCAGTTCTTC
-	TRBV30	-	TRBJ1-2	CAWKKRSYGYTF	TGTGCCTGGAAAAAGCGTTCCTATGGCTACACCTTC
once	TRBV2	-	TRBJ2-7	CASKRDNSYEQYF	TGTGCCAGCAAAAGGGACAACTCCTACGAGCAGTACTTC
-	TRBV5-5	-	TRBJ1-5	CASSPDGGPVQPQHF	TGTGCCAGCAGCCCGGACGGGGGACCAGTGCAGCCCCAGCATTTT
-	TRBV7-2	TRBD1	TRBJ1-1	CASSPRTGTGNTEAFF	TGTGCCAGCAGCCCGCGAACCGGGACAGGGAACACTGAAGCTTTCTTT
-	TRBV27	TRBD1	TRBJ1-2	CASRTGLGYGYTF	TGTGCCAGCAGGACAGGGTTGGGCTATGGCTACACCTTC
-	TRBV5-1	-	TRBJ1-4	CASSLSQGQGEKLFF	TGCGCCAGCAGCTTGTCGCAGGGGCAGGGTGAAAAACTGTTTTTT
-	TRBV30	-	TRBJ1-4	CAWKVLRPQGKLFF	TGTGCCTGGAAAGTATTACGGCCCCAAGGGAAACTGTTTTTT
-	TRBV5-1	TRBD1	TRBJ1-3	CASRTGAEDTIYF	TGCGCCAGCAGGACAGGGGCGGAAGACACCATATATTTT
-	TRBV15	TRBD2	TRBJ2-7	CATSRGWGGRSPGEQYF	TGTGCCACCAGCAGAGGGTGGGGCGGGAGGAGTCCGGGAGAGCAGTACTTC
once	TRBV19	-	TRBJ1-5	CASSNTGPRIRNQPQHF	TGTGCCAGTAGCAATACAGGGCCGCGGATTCGCAATCAGCCCCAGCATTTT
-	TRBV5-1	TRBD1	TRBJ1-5	CASSEGQNQPQHF	TGCGCCAGCAGCGAGGGACAGAATCAGCCCCAGCATTTT
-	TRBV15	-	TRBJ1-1	CATSSGGQLEAFF	TGTGCCACCAGCAGCGGGGGGCAACTTGAAGCTTTCTTT
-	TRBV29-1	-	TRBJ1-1	CSVVNTEAFF	TGCAGCGTAGTTAACACTGAAGCTTTCTTT
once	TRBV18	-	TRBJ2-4	CASSPQEQGNIQYF	TGTGCCAGCTCACCACAGGAGCAGGGGAACATTCAGTACTTC
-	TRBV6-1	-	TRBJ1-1	CASSEGAHTEAFF	TGTGCCAGCAGTGAGGGGGCGCACACTGAAGCTTTCTTT